This is a list of T cell receptor beta chains from one sample in a study of shared clonotypes between healthy human individuals. Method: immunoSEQ multiplex PCR; TCRdb's copy keeps in-frame clones and lacks some. The table records about 2.3 million clones, under 95% of them present only once. The specimen sequenced was naive CD4+ T cells from PBMCs. Every receptor here comes from a man younger than 35 in good health. Some clones in this sample may be carry-over from other donors' samples. Both conserved end residues are part of each CDR3. The order of the fields is D gene, V gene, J gene, CDR3 DNA, CDR3 protein. D genes are given only for firm matches.

d_call: NA
v_call: TRBV28
j_call: TRBJ2-7
cdr3_nt: TGTGCCAGCAACCGGCACGGTTTCCCGCGCCTCTACGAGCAGTACTTC
cdr3_aa: CASNRHGFPRLYEQYF

d_call: NA
v_call: TRBV7-2
j_call: TRBJ2-7
cdr3_nt: TGTGCCAGCACCCTAAGTATGTCATCCGACGAGCAGTACTTC
cdr3_aa: CASTLSMSSDEQYF

d_call: TRBD2
v_call: TRBV7-9
j_call: TRBJ2-1
cdr3_nt: TGTGCCAGCAGCGCCACCCCGGGGGGGTACTACAATGAGCAGTTCTTC
cdr3_aa: CASSATPGGYYNEQFF

d_call: NA
v_call: TRBV19
j_call: TRBJ2-1
cdr3_nt: TGTGCCAGTAGTAGGGGGGTAGCAGTAGCCAATGAGCAGTTCTTC
cdr3_aa: CASSRGVAVANEQFF

d_call: NA
v_call: TRBV30
j_call: TRBJ1-2
cdr3_nt: TGTGCCTGGAGTGGGAAGGGAGAGGGTGCCTACGGCTACACCTTC
cdr3_aa: CAWSGKGEGAYGYTF

d_call: NA
v_call: TRBV10-1
j_call: TRBJ2-3
cdr3_nt: TGCGCCAGCAGCGACGGGTCGGTCGGCTTATACGATACGCAGTATTTT
cdr3_aa: CASSDGSVGLYDTQYF

d_call: NA
v_call: TRBV7-3
j_call: TRBJ2-2
cdr3_nt: TGTGCCAGCAGCCGACAGCTCGGGGAGCTGTTTTTT
cdr3_aa: CASSRQLGELFF

d_call: NA
v_call: TRBV5-4
j_call: TRBJ2-7
cdr3_nt: TGTGCCAGCAGCTTATCAGGACAGAGGGGCGAGCAGTACTTC
cdr3_aa: CASSLSGQRGEQYF

d_call: NA
v_call: TRBV27
j_call: TRBJ1-6
cdr3_nt: TGTGCCAGCAGTCCCCTCAGGAGCTCCTATAATTCACCCCTCCACTTT
cdr3_aa: CASSPLRSSYNSPLHF

d_call: TRBD2
v_call: TRBV6-5
j_call: TRBJ2-7
cdr3_nt: TGTGCCAGCAGCCCAGGTGGCGGGAGGCCCTACGAGCAGTACTTC
cdr3_aa: CASSPGGGRPYEQYF

d_call: NA
v_call: TRBV20-1
j_call: TRBJ1-4
cdr3_nt: TGCAGTGCTAGAAGGTCAGAAAAACTGTTTTTT
cdr3_aa: CSARRSEKLFF